The rows below give T cell receptor beta chains drawn from one sample of a study of CXCR3-negative and CXCR3-positive naive CD8 T cells. TCRdb re-called the 5' RACE reads and gives one entry per CDR3 protein, without DNA. The sample holds 50,000 or so distinct CDR3 sequences. Material: naive CXCR3+ CD8+ T cells from blood. The source is a human donor in good health. Some clones in this sample may be carry-over from other donors' samples. CDR3s include the opening cysteine and the closing phenylalanine or tryptophan.

TRBJ1-1,TRBV29-1,CSVEVDSEAFF
TRBJ1-6,TRBV27,CASSLSGYNSPLHF
TRBJ1-1,TRBV25-1,CASSELAAGDTEAFF
TRBJ1-2,TRBV28,CASSALTWDRAGPVFGYTF
TRBJ1-3,TRBV28,CASSSAFGGHTGNTIYF
TRBJ2-7,TRBV10-3,CAISEDLRPYEQYF
TRBJ1-2,TRBV19,CASSIFGQTNYGYTF
TRBJ2-1,TRBV2,CASSDRTGYYYNEQFF
TRBJ1-1,TRBV29-1,CSVKDAGAAFF
TRBJ2-5,TRBV28,CASSEEGGHQETQYF
TRBJ2-4,TRBV5-1,CASSNPQGAKNIQYF
TRBJ2-1,TRBV5-1,CASSLEMWGGYNEQFF
TRBJ2-7,TRBV6-2/TRBV6-3,CASSLSFSSYEQYF
TRBJ2-7,TRBV5-6,CASSLGTGGLYEQYF
TRBJ1-5,TRBV7-9,CASSLATGSKPQHF
TRBJ2-4,TRBV6-4,CASTYAPRQGLTKNIQYF
TRBJ2-5,TRBV29-1,CSVQVLAGDQETQYF
TRBJ2-1,TRBV5-1,CASSLFFGGRNNEQFF
TRBJ2-5,TRBV6-5,CASKGIQETQYF
TRBJ2-2,TRBV27,CASSLLGQGPNTGELFF
TRBJ2-7,TRBV7-2,CASSSGGTLSYEQYF
TRBJ2-7,TRBV5-6,CASNDVGFEQYF
TRBJ2-3,TRBV6-6,CASSWEATSTDTQYF
TRBJ2-3,TRBV29-1,CSRRDKYTDTQYF
TRBJ1-2,TRBV27,CASSLGNPINYGYTF
TRBJ1-4,TRBV6-2/TRBV6-3,CASRYHGADEEKLFF
TRBJ2-2,TRBV29-1,CSTDRGAGTGELFF
TRBJ1-5,TRBV4-3,CASSQDRGLGNQPQHF
TRBJ1-2,TRBV28,CASGTGVSYGYTF
TRBJ1-1,TRBV5-4,CASSLRGRGTEAFF
TRBJ1-5,TRBV6-2/TRBV6-3,CASSYFLTEAQHF
TRBJ1-2,TRBV12-3/TRBV12-4,CASSLAGPFYGYTF
TRBJ1-1,TRBV28,CASSPRTGMNTEAFF
TRBJ2-1,TRBV19,CASSIRRGVSYNEQFF
TRBJ2-7,TRBV18,CASSPRDTTYEQYF
TRBJ2-3,TRBV20-1,CSAREGWSGQGVSDTQYF